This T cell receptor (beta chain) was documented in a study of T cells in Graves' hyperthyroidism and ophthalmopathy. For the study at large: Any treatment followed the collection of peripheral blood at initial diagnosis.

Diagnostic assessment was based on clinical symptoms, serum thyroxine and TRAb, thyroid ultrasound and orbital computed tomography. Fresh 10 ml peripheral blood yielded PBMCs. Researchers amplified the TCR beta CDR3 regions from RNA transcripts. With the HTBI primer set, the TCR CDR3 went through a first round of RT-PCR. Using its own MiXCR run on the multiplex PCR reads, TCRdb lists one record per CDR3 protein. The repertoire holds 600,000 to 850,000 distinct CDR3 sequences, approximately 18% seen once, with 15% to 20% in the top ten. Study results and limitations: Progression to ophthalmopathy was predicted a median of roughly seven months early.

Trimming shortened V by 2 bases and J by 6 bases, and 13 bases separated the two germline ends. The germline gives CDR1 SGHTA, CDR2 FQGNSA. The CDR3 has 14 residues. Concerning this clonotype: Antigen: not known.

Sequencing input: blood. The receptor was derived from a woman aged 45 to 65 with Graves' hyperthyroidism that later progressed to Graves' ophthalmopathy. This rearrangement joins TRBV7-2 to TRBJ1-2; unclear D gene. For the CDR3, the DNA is TGTGCCAGCAGCTTAAGCCGGCCAGGCCATGGCTACACCTTC. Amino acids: CASSLSRPGHGYTF.